This T cell receptor beta chain was documented in a study of T cells in Graves' hyperthyroidism and ophthalmopathy. Study-wide results and limits: In blood, most of the thyroid clonotypes expanded above 0.001 were also present. With a median lead of roughly 6.2 months before onset, the model predicted ophthalmopathy.

Researchers barred patients who had uncontrolled infection, other autoimmune disease, pregnancy or lactation. The authors took PBMCs from over 8.5 ml fresh peripheral blood. This clonotype was found many times. Its specificity is unknown. CDR3 length equals 16 residues. CDR1 and CDR2 from the germline V gene are DFQATT and SNEGSKA (reference sequence). J was trimmed by 7 bases and V by 1 base; bases with no gene match: 15. RNA transcripts gave rise to amplified TCR beta CDR3 regions. The HTBI set primed first-round TCR CDR3 RT-PCR. TCRdb passed the multiplex PCR reads through MiXCR, listing each CDR3 protein once. The sample lists about 610,000 distinct CDR3 sequences, approximately 14% occurring once.

Sequencing was performed on blood. This TCR was recovered from a woman in her thirties or forties with Graves' ophthalmopathy. The chain links TRBV20-1 to TRBJ2-7, with 8 bases fitting TRBD1. The DNA of the CDR3 is TGCAGTGCTAGAGCGGCGGCCGGACAGGGTATAGGGGAGCAGTACTTC. This sequence encodes CSARAAAGQGIGEQYF.